The source of this T cell receptor beta chain is a study of control samples from healthy donors and cancer patients. Looked up from germline, CDR1 is MNHEY and CDR2 is SMNVEV (reference sequence). The length of the CDR3 is 15 residues. The germline V and J ends were trimmed by 10 bases and 0 bases, with 16 bases remaining between them. TCRdb keeps only in-frame clones here, not all; method: immunoSEQ multiplex PCR. This table holds roughly 100,000 clones, around nine tenths found once. J is TRBJ2-1 and V is TRBV27; D remains ambiguous. This TCR was recovered from a human donor in good health. The donor label of this sample is uncertain. The sequenced sample consisted of blood. CDR3 region: CATYPTRSSYNEQFF. CDR3 in DNA: TGTGCCACATACCCTACACGGAGCTCCTACAATGAGCAGTTCTTC.